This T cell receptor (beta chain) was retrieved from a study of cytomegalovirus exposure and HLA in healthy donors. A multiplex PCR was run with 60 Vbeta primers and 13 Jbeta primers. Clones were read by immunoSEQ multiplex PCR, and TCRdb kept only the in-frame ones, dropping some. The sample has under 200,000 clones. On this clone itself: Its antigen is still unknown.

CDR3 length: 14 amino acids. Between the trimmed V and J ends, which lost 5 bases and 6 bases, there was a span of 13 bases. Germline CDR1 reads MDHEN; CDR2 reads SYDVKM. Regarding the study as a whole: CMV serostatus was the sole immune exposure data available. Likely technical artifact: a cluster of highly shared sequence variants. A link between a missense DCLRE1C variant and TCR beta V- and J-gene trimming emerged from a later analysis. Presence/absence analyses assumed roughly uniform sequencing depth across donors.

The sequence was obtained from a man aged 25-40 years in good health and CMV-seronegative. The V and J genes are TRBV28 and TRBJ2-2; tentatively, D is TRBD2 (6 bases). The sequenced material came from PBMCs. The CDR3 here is CASSQGDFAGELFF. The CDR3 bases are TGTGCCAGCAGTCAAGGGGACTTCGCCGGGGAGCTGTTTTTT.